The subject of this entry is one T cell receptor beta chain. This clone appeared once. Its target antigen remains unknown. Within one base of it there is no much larger clone, and no base qualities were kept. The data were obtained in a study of cytomegalovirus exposure and HLA in healthy donors (dated by TCRdb to about 2017). About the investigation overall: An earlier analysis of some 550 of the donors reported roughly 300 Gb of sequence data and some 100 million unique TCR beta sequences from 190 million or so T cells. Approximately 310 gigabases of sequencing data and around 85 million unique TCR sequences made up an early release that covered 500 to 700 HLA-typed donors. Of the approximately 400 genotyped donors, around 81% fell in the genetic ancestry cluster associated with self-reported Caucasian donors. The study was designed to test whether signatures of past pathogen exposure could be identified by cataloging public T cell receptors. Using immunosequencing, the study profiled T cell repertoires from 500 to 800 subjects and related those repertoires to cytomegalovirus serostatus. Besides the first cohort of around 700 subjects, a separate validation cohort made up of around 120 different subjects was used. High-throughput TCR immunosequencing, statistical association of individual TCRs with disease status, and machine learning were combined to predict cytomegalovirus infection status. A later analysis re-analyzed previously published TCR beta repertoires from roughly 630 donors and added high-resolution HLA genotyping to study TCR occurrence patterns. Rather than drawing on any new phenotypic data, the later analysis identified candidate immune exposures from TCR beta sequences and the way those sequences occurred across donors. To decide whether each TCR beta V gene segment behaved as functional or pseudogenic, an earlier analysis of some 540 of the donors relied on high-throughput TCR beta sequencing. Donor age, sex, ethnicity and CMV serostatus were compiled together with the repertoire data. In a later genetic analysis, genome-wide SNP genotypes for about three fifths of the roughly 670 donors were used, and that subset was treated as a discovery cohort. Every repertoire in the discovery cohort had been generated on one and the same sequencing platform. Class I and class II HLA loci were covered by the typing at four-digit resolution. The number of donors typed differed by locus, with about 629-630 for A, B, C, DRB1 and DQB1, over 500 for DQA1, 600 to 610 for DPA1, and 472 for DPB1. Roughly 5 DR-DQ haplotypes were handled as single units for association and clustering because linkage in the cohort was strong. Across approximately 400 genotyped donors of the cohort, an average of roughly 250,000 unique TCR beta nucleotide sequences per donor were sequenced, and roughly 18% of those sequences were non-productive. The research as a whole found: Three of the identified cytomegalovirus-associated TCR beta chains were confirmed in vitro to be specific for cytomegalovirus antigens. Across donors, most TCR sequences were observed very rarely, whereas some public TCRs were present in many individuals. A cluster of highly shared sequence variants was judged likely to represent a technical artifact of the sequencing pipeline. Linkage disequilibrium might explain the correlated functional status among segregating V segments, but an unknown experimental factor could not be excluded. A total of fewer than 200 TCR beta chains were listed by the study as associated with cytomegalovirus. According to the authors, the approach could potentially be generalized to other disease states and immunological phenotypes. In a later analysis, TCR association rates were found to vary across HLA loci, with the most associated TCRs seen for DRB1 alleles and the fewest for HLA-C alleles. Because the 87-base-pair reads could not distinguish some IMGT-functional V segments, including TRBV6-2 and TRBV6-3, those segments were excluded. The classifier was reported to diagnose cytomegalovirus status with high specificity and sensitivity in both the original and validation cohorts. In an earlier analysis of some 540 of the donors, most TCR beta V segments appeared in productive rearrangements about 87% or about 30% of the time, broadly matching IMGT annotations. In a later analysis, HLA-associated TCR beta chains were found to be more clonally expanded and to have lower generation probabilities than equally common non-associated chains. Because counts were too low, roughly 17 rarely observed V segments, including chromosome 9 orphons, were left out of the earlier analysis of roughly 600 of the donors. For the cohort, immune exposure information was limited to CMV serostatus. A later genetic analysis associated a missense DCLRE1C variant with V-gene and J-gene trimming of TCR beta chains, and an independent cohort replicated the association. At a false discovery rate of 0.05, a later analysis linked fewer than 20,000 TCR beta sequences to specific HLA alleles. The presence/absence analyses assumed that sequencing depth was roughly uniform across donors, and that assumption may not be true. This cohort had only TCR beta chains sequenced, and the lack of alpha or paired-chain data limited which features could be detected. Compared with the roughly 670-donor mean, donors in an Asian-associated ancestry cluster had fewer N-insertions in productive TCRs, according to a later genetic analysis. In a later analysis, most CMV-associated TCR beta chains were found to appear HLA-restricted, with HLA associations seemingly driven largely by CMV exposure. A later analysis reported that several top co-occurrence clusters appeared linked to parvovirus B19, influenza, CMV and Epstein-Barr virus. A further reported finding was that TCR beta sequences accurately predicted the HLA-A and HLA-B alleles for most subjects in the first cohort. Strong co-occurrence of HLA alleles, especially DR and DQ, made assigning TCR associations to individual alleles difficult. HLA typing was unavailable for some donors at each locus, so association tests used only the typed subset.

Library creation used the immunoSEQ multiplex PCR assay. A mixture of 60 forward primers for TCR Vbeta segments and 13 reverse primers for TCR Jbeta segments was used in the multiplex PCR. A multiplex PCR assay on genomic DNA amplified the CDR3 region of rearranged TCR beta genes. The amplified TCR beta libraries were sequenced on the Illumina HiSeq System as 87-base-pair reads. Per the authors' processing: A later analysis tallied roughly 78 million unique TCR beta chains across the 700 or so repertoires, and around 12 million of those chains were shared by two or more donors. Raw reads were error-corrected and collapsed into unique sequences by a nearest-neighbor algorithm in which closely related sequences were merged to remove PCR and sequencing errors. CDR3 sequences were aligned to IMGT reference sequences to assign V, D and J gene segments. Each retained sequence needed at least a six-nucleotide match to both a V gene segment and a J gene segment. A rearrangement was called productive if the CDR3 had no stop codons and remained in frame with V and J, and every other rearrangement was called non-productive. Following IMGT convention, CDR3 was defined as the stretch from the second conserved V-encoded cysteine up to the conserved J-encoded phenylalanine. The earlier analysis of about 560 of the donors excluded any sequence lacking an unambiguous match to a single V gene segment. An earlier analysis of some 610 of the donors called V segments functional above 56.7% productive rearrangements and segregating when the between-donor standard deviation exceeded 5%. A statistical classification framework was built for diagnosing cytomegalovirus status from the catalog of TCR beta chain sequences. A later analysis assigned V and J genes by comparing TCR nucleotide sequences with IMGT/GENE-DB human TR gene sequences. A later analysis assigned CDR3 sequences and most-parsimonious VDJ recombination scenarios with the TCRdist pipeline. A later analysis defined each TCR beta chain by its CDR3 amino acid sequence plus V-gene family, and excluded reads lacking a unique V-gene family. A later analysis removed over 500 highly shared, low-generation-probability nucleotide sequences to deal with suspected cross-contamination and a sequencing artifact. In a later analysis, a clonal expansion index was calculated for each public chain from normalized within-repertoire ranks of inferred template counts. Generation probabilities in a later analysis came from a VDJ recombination model fitted to out-of-frame rearrangements, and those results were checked against IGoR. In a later analysis, TCR-TCR, TCR-HLA and TCR-CMV co-occurrence was scored with hypergeometric tests, and a repertoire-size bias correction was applied to TCR pairs. In a later analysis, false discovery rates were estimated by permuting HLA or CMV assignments 20 times. In a later analysis, co-occurring TCRs were grouped using DBSCAN, and TCRdist sequence similarity was added for clustering within HLA-allele-positive subsets. Co-occurrence clustering excluded repertoires with fewer than 30,000 or more than 120,000 public chains, plus five with anomalous nucleotide sharing. TCRdb took over this immuneACCESS table, retaining in-frame rearrangements with V and J assigned. Such tables are incomplete; in checked studies, under half of the missing clones stem from an unresolved V gene, and the remainder is unexplained. The V and J calls and clone size were taken over from that table, and D and trimming were inferred from the DNA. The sample includes some 85,000 clones, with roughly 83% observed a single time. The ten largest clones add up to approximately 2.4% of the sample.

Including the terminal cysteine and phenylalanine, the CDR3 comprises 15 residues. The DNA shown is the 45-base CDR3, in frame from base 1. The germline V end is reduced by 6 bases and the J end by 0 bases; junction bases left unmatched: 4. For CDR1 and CDR2, the germline V gene lists MNHNS and SASEGT. The cohort was made up of about 610 healthy bone marrow donors. At the time of sampling, all cohort members were nominally healthy, though unrecorded immune exposures were likely present. The donor was CMV seronegative and was included in the group of a few hundred seronegative cohort members. A peripheral blood sample was provided by each donor, and peripheral blood mononuclear cells were used for TCR beta sequencing. The Qiagen DNeasy Blood Extraction Kit was used to extract genomic DNA from the blood cell samples.

The sequence links TRBV6-1 to TRBJ2-3, and 9 junction bases match TRBD1. This clonotype was obtained from a woman between 45 and 65 years old in good health and CMV-seronegative. Material for sequencing was PBMCs. In nucleotide form, the sequence is TGTGCCAGCAGGACCGGGACAGGGAGCACAGATACGCAGTATTTT. This yields the protein CASRTGTGSTDTQYF.